The 19 T cell receptor beta chains below all came from one sample that was sequenced in a study of control samples from healthy donors and cancer patients. Using immunoSEQ multiplex PCR, the repertoire was profiled, and TCRdb retains in-frame clones only, with some absent. The sample includes some 130,000 clones, 75% to 95% seen only once; the top ten take around 2.3%. The sequenced material came from blood. These receptors were collected from a man aged 35 to 55 in good health.

The chain is built from TRBV3-1 (or the pseudogene TRBV3-2) and TRBJ1-1; D is unclear. With 2 bases removed from V and 1 base from J, the gap between germline ends came to 14 bases. Germline CDR1 LGHDT, CDR2 YNNKEL (reference sequence). The CDR3 runs to 16 residues. Written as DNA, the CDR3 is TGTGCCAGCAGCCAAACGAGACCCGTATCGAACACTGAAGCTTTCTTT. It is translated as CASSQTRPVSNTEAFF.

The chain joins TRBV3-1 (or the pseudogene TRBV3-2) to TRBJ2-7; D tentatively reads TRBD1 or TRBD2 (5 bases each). This CDR3 spans 14 amino acids. Germline V gives CDR1 LGHDT, CDR2 YNNKEL (reference sequence). Trimming removed 1 base at V and 6 bases at J, with 13 bases between. As DNA, the CDR3 is TGTGCCAGCAGCCAAGGAGGCTCCGGGGCCGAGCAGTACTTC. Residues: CASSQGGSGAEQYF.

Only a few counts were recorded for this clone. V is TRBV24-1 and J is TRBJ2-2; D remains unclear. Germline CDR1 and CDR2: KGHDR and SFDVKD. The CDR3 length is 16 residues. The V end lost 4 bases, the J end lost 0 bases, and 11 bases lay between the germline ends. The CDR3 DNA is TGTGCCACCAGTGACAACCGGGCCCCGAACACCGGGGAGCTGTTTTTT. Translation gives CATSDNRAPNTGELFF.

The J gene is TRBJ2-4, the V gene TRBV9, with D maybe TRBD2 (7 bases). V shed 0 bases and J shed 3 bases, with 16 bases lying between them. Germline V gene lookup returns CDR1 SGDLS and CDR2 YYNGEE. This CDR3 has 17 amino acids. The CDR3 sequence is CASSVAGKGEGKNIQYF. CDR3 nucleotide sequence: TGTGCCAGCAGCGTAGCTGGGAAGGGGGAGGGCAAAAACATTCAGTACTTC.

The rearrangement joins TRBV3-1 (or the pseudogene TRBV3-2) to TRBJ2-5; 7 positions match TRBD1. The germline V gene encodes CDR1 LGHDT and CDR2 YNNKEL (reference sequence). The junction had 4 bases not matched to a gene; V was cut back by 4 bases and J by 2 bases. The length of the CDR3 is 14 residues. The DNA for the CDR3 is TGTGCCAGCAGCCTACAGGGGTCGCAAGAGACCCAGTACTTC. It encodes CASSLQGSQETQYF.

This rearrangement joins TRBV5-1 to TRBJ2-2; 9 positions agree with TRBD1. The CDR3 runs to 15 residues. The germline V gene has CDR1 SGHRS and CDR2 YFSETQ. J gave up 3 bases and V 4 bases, and 4 bases lay outside the gene matches. In DNA form, the CDR3 reads TGCGCCAGCAGCGCCCGACAGGGGGACACCGGGGAGCTGTTTTTT. Its translation is CASSARQGDTGELFF.

The J gene is TRBJ2-5, the V gene TRBV28, with D maybe TRBD2 (5 bases). Per germline, CDR1 MDHEN and CDR2 SYDVKM. The CDR3 length is 15 residues. Trimming removed 4 bases at V and 5 bases at J, with 17 bases between. CDR3 DNA: TGTGCCAGCAGTTCTCCTCGGGTAGGAGGTGAGACCCAGTACTTC. It translates to CASSSPRVGGETQYF.

V gene TRBV6-5 combines with J gene TRBJ2-7; no clear D gene. The CDR3 length is 14 residues. Germline-derived CDR1 and CDR2 are MNHEY and SVGAGI. Deletions cut 0 bases from V and 3 bases from J, with 9 bases between. CDR3: CASSYSNRGYEQYF. Here the CDR3 DNA reads TGTGCCAGCAGTTACTCGAACAGAGGCTACGAGCAGTACTTC.

V usage is TRBV6-5 and J usage is TRBJ1-2; 9 nucleotides agree with TRBD1. The CDR3 has 14 amino acids. J was trimmed by 3 bases and V by 7 bases; bases with no gene match: 6. Germline CDR1 is MNHEY and CDR2 is SVGAGI. In nucleotides, the CDR3 is TGTGCCAGCACGAGGGGACAGGGCTACTATGGCTACACCTTC. This encodes CASTRGQGYYGYTF.

This clone was detected only a few times. V gene TRBV5-4 combines with J gene TRBJ1-1, with D possibly being TRBD1 (6 bases). The V gene lost 3 bases and the J gene lost 4 bases, with 13 bases spanning the gap. The CDR3 length is 14 residues. From germline, CDR1 is SGHNT and CDR2 YYREEE (reference sequence). The CDR3 loop reads CASSSEQGGTEAFF. The CDR3 DNA sequence: TGTGCCAGCAGCTCGGAACAGGGCGGCACTGAAGCTTTCTTT.

The V gene is TRBV29-1, the J gene TRBJ1-1, with D unresolved. CDR1 and CDR2 (germline): SQVTM, ANQGSEA. CDR3 length: 15 amino acids. The V and J ends lost 4 bases and 1 base respectively, with 16 bases between them. CDR3 protein: CSVVEDGVRNTEAFF. In DNA form, the CDR3 reads TGCAGCGTTGTAGAGGACGGCGTACGGAACACTGAAGCTTTCTTT.

The chain combines TRBV6-5 with TRBJ2-1, with D maybe TRBD1 (5 bases). The V end was cut by 6 bases, the J end by 2 bases, with 14 bases between. The CDR3 runs to 15 residues. From germline, CDR1 is MNHEY and CDR2 SVGAGI. Here the CDR3 reads CASSPAPGTYNEQFF. CDR3 coding DNA: TGTGCCAGCAGCCCGGCCCCAGGGACCTACAATGAGCAGTTCTTC.

The rearrangement uses TRBV9 and TRBJ1-2, with 10 bases identical to TRBD1. Trimming cost V 3 bases and J 6 bases; bases outside gene matches: 11. Germline-derived CDR1 and CDR2 are SGDLS and YYNGEE. The CDR3 length is 16 residues. CDR3: CASSATGGELIDGYTF. The CDR3 nucleotides are TGTGCCAGCAGCGCGACAGGGGGCGAACTTATTGATGGCTACACCTTC.

In this sample, this clone turned up once. This chain uses TRBV10-3 with TRBJ2-3, with a possible D match to TRBD2 (5 bases). CDR1 is ENHRY and CDR2 is SYGVKD in the germline V gene. The V gene lost 2 bases and the J gene lost 1 base, with 13 bases spanning the gap. The CDR3 contains 16 residues. CDR3 amino acids: CAISEPLGRGTDTQYF. The CDR3 region has the DNA TGTGCCATCAGTGAGCCACTAGGTCGGGGCACAGATACGCAGTATTTT.

The V and J genes are TRBV28 and TRBJ2-5, with 8 nucleotides matching TRBD2. The CDR3 runs 14 residues. Germline CDR1 and CDR2: MDHEN and SYDVKM. V lost 7 bases to trimming and J lost 4 bases; unmatched junction nucleotides: 8. CDR3 sequence reads: CASMSSGSLETQYF. In DNA, the CDR3 is TGTGCCAGCATGTCTAGCGGGTCCTTAGAGACCCAGTACTTC. The whole variable domain, filled in from reference TRBV28 and TRBJ2-5, reads DVKVTQSSRYLVKRTGEKVFLECVQDMDHENMFWYRQDPGLGLRLIYFSYDVKMKEKGDIPEGYSVSREKKERFSLILESASTNQTSMYLCASMSSGSLETQYFGPGTRLLVL.

The V and J genes are TRBV19 and TRBJ1-3; D is uncertain. Germline CDR1 LNHDA, CDR2 SQIVND (reference sequence). The CDR3 totals 12 residues. The V gene lost 8 bases and the J gene lost 2 bases, with 7 bases spanning the gap. The CDR3 reads CASGLTGNTIYF. The CDR3 DNA is TGTGCCAGTGGATTAACTGGAAACACCATATATTTT.

As concerns this clone: At one of its ends the junction is not consistent with the germline gene, which may arise from a read error. The chain couples TRBV7-7 to TRBJ2-7, with D possibly being TRBD1 (5 bases). Germline CDR1 and CDR2: SSHAT and FNYEAQ (reference sequence). CDR3 length: 14 amino acids. CDR3 nucleotide sequence: TGTGCTAGCAGCTCGACAGTGAACTCCTACGAGCAGTACTTC. The encoded protein is CASSSTVNSYEQYF.

This clone was observed a single time. This rearrangement joins TRBV7-3 to TRBJ2-2; D is tentatively TRBD1 or TRBD2 (5 bases each). Germline V CDR1 and CDR2: SGHTA, FQGTGA. V dropped 5 bases and J dropped 7 bases, with 11 bases sitting between them. CDR3 length: 13 residues. The CDR3 nucleotides are TGTGCCAGCAGCGGGACGTTCGGCGGGGAGCTGTTTTTT. Translation: CASSGTFGGELFF.

V is TRBV30 and J is TRBJ1-1; D is undetermined. The CDR3 has 15 amino acids. Trimming shortened V by 1 base and J by 0 bases, and 12 bases separated the two germline ends. Germline-derived CDR1 and CDR2 are GTSNPN and SVGIG (reference sequence). The CDR3 sequence: CAWSGVVSLNTEAFF. The CDR3 nucleotides are TGTGCCTGGAGTGGGGTTGTCTCCTTGAACACTGAAGCTTTCTTT.